Shown below are 9 T cell receptor beta chains from a single sample sequenced in a study of Ad26.COV2.S vaccination and SARS-CoV-2 variants. The table came from immunoSEQ multiplex PCR; TCRdb's copy has only in-frame clones and leaves some out. The top ten hold 1.5% to 2% of the sample, which has around 450,000 clones, roughly nine tenths seen once. Treatment defined: roughly 19 received Ad26.COV2.S at low or high dose, single or two shots; roughly 5 received placebo; per-sample allocation not given. Sampling occurred on day 63 after the first vaccine or placebo injection. The sample in question was peripheral blood, obtained in a trial of Ad26.COV2.S vaccine versus placebo. The source is a person between 18 and 65 years old who received the Ad26.COV2.S COVID-19 vaccine or a placebo.

The chain has TRBV24-1 and TRBJ1-1, with 9 bases fitting TRBD1. From germline, CDR1 is KGHDR and CDR2 SFDVKD. After removal of 2 bases from V and 10 bases from J, the junction contained 4 bases not matched to a gene. The CDR3 sequence is 13 residues long. CDR3 bases: TGTGCCACCAGTGATTGGGGGGGACAGGGAGCTTTCTTT. Protein sequence: CATSDWGGQGAFF.

The J gene is TRBJ2-1, the V gene TRBV4-2; 10 nucleotides line up with TRBD1. With V trimmed by 4 bases and J by 4 bases, 4 bases remained unmatched. CDR1 is LGHNA and CDR2 is YNFKEQ in the germline V gene. This CDR3 is built from 15 residues. CDR3 amino acids: CASSPDRGSYNEQFF. CDR3 DNA: TGTGCCAGCAGCCCGGACAGGGGGTCATACAATGAGCAGTTCTTC.

The chain uses TRBV5-4 and TRBJ2-1, with D possibly being TRBD1 or TRBD2 (5 bases each). Looked up from germline, CDR1 is SGHNT and CDR2 is YYREEE (reference sequence). The V end was cut by 4 bases, the J end by 0 bases, with 17 bases between. The CDR3 has 17 residues. CDR3 sequence: CASSLRRGASSYNEQFF. In DNA form, the CDR3 reads TGTGCCAGCAGCCTTAGAAGAGGGGCGAGCTCCTACAATGAGCAGTTCTTC.

Here the CDR3 reads CASSSTGTGGPAQYF. CDR3 DNA sequence: TGTGCCAGCAGCTCAACCGGGACAGGGGGCCCCGCGCAGTATTTT. J is TRBJ2-3 and V is TRBV5-4, with 12 bases aligning to TRBD1. Trimming cost V 3 bases and J 10 bases; bases outside gene matches: 9. This CDR3 comprises 15 residues. CDR1 is SGHNT and CDR2 is YYREEE in the germline V gene (reference sequence).

The chain combines TRBV3-1 (or the pseudogene TRBV3-2) with TRBJ1-6; D is unresolved. The V end was cut by 0 bases, the J end by 3 bases, with 3 bases between. The length of the CDR3 is 14 residues. Germline V gene data show CDR1 as LGHDT and CDR2 as YNNKEL (reference sequence). The CDR3 sequence: CASSQEYYNSPLHF. The DNA of the CDR3 is TGTGCCAGCAGCCAAGAATACTATAATTCACCCCTCCACTTT.

This clone was seen a few times. This rearrangement joins TRBV24-1 to TRBJ2-1; no clear D gene. This CDR3 has 14 amino acids. V dropped 2 bases and J dropped 11 bases, with 15 bases sitting between them. CDR1 is KGHDR and CDR2 is SFDVKD in the germline V gene. CDR3 sequence reads: CATSDSRFVGKQFF. The CDR3 DNA sequence: TGTGCCACCAGTGATTCCCGCTTTGTGGGTAAGCAGTTCTTC.

This sequence joins TRBV6-2 or TRBV6-3 and TRBJ1-2; 8 bases line up with TRBD1. Germline V CDR1 and CDR2: MNHEY, SVGEGT. The CDR3 totals 16 residues. The V segment lost 7 bases and the J segment 4 bases; nucleotides outside the gene matches: 14. The CDR3 coding sequence is TGTGCCAGCACCCCGGACAGGGTCCGACCTTCCTATGGCTACACCTTC. Residues: CASTPDRVRPSYGYTF.

The chain links TRBV20-1 to TRBJ1-1; no firm D call. Trimming pared 5 bases from V and 7 bases from J, leaving 11 bases between. Germline V gene data show CDR1 as DFQATT and CDR2 as SNEGSKA (reference sequence). This CDR3 has 11 residues. Here the CDR3 DNA reads TGCAGTGCTCCCCGAAACTTTGAAGCTTTCTTT. Its protein is CSAPRNFEAFF.

This sequence joins TRBV30 and TRBJ2-7; unclear D gene. This CDR3 is built from 12 residues. Germline loops: CDR1 GTSNPN, CDR2 SVGIG (reference sequence). V lost 3 bases and J 4 bases, leaving 10 bases between the germline ends. This chain's CDR3 is CAWSKRSYEQYF. The CDR3 bases are TGTGCCTGGAGCAAGAGGTCATACGAGCAGTACTTC.